The clone carrying this TCR beta chain was seen many times. No antigen is known for it. The entry originates in a study of regulatory T cells in long-lasting Graves disease. Investigators prepared the TCR beta libraries by applying iRepertoire HTBI primers and Arm-PCR of CDR3 regions. One entry per CDR3 protein, called by TCRdb with MiXCR from the multiplex PCR reads. In the table there are roughly 700,000 distinct CDR3 sequences, 30% of which are singletons. Trimming shortened V by 6 bases and J by 0 bases, and 14 bases separated the two germline ends. Germline CDR1 is SNHLY and CDR2 is FYNNEI. This CDR3 is built from 15 residues. As to time point: persistent/refractory GD, antithyroid drugs over 5 years with positive TRAb. The TCR library was made from RNA extracted from PBMCs. Overall study results and limits: Segments TRBV28, TRBJ1-2 and TRBJ2-5 showed preferential usage in persistent disease. Those with persistent Graves' had less TCR diversity than newly diagnosed patients.

The rearrangement uses TRBV2 and TRBJ1-2; maybe TRBD1 (6 bases). The receptor was isolated from a female donor with Graves disease. Sequenced here: peripheral blood mononuclear cells (PBMCs), sampled when the disease was refractory, from a patient treated with antithyroid drugs. CDR3 in DNA: TGTGCCAGCAGCCAGGACAGCCGAGCTAACTATGGCTACACCTTC. Translation gives CASSQDSRANYGYTF.